Here is one T cell receptor (beta chain) with its context. An end of the junction differs from the germline gene, which may be a read error. Only in-frame clones appear in the TCRdb table, and some are missing; sequencing was by immunoSEQ multiplex PCR. In the table there are more than 350,000 clones, approximately 87% of which are singletons. The source of the sample is a study of blood T cell repertoires in COVID-19. Study-wide context: Samples representing acute and convalescent COVID-19 were sourced from the United States, Italy and Spain. PBMCs, B-cell-depleted T cells, or T cells provided the cDNA or gDNA that made up the material.

This CDR3 is 14 amino acids long. Germline lookup yields CDR1 SSHAT and CDR2 FNYEAQ (reference sequence). Seattle patients were enrolled during active infection and followed longitudinally. The sequence was collected from a woman aged 25-40 years with COVID-19, enrolled during active disease. The chain uses TRBV7-7 and TRBJ2-1; TRBD1 might be the D (6 bases). Sequencing was carried out using peripheral blood. The CDR3 DNA reads TGTGCTAGCATATGGCCGGGACAATACAATGAGCAGTTCTTC. It yields the protein CASIWPGQYNEQFF.